The clone carrying this TCR beta chain was recorded a few times. The junction shows a germline mismatch at one end, possibly a read error. Germline-derived CDR1 and CDR2 are SGHRS and YFSETQ. The CDR3 sequence is 15 residues long. Construction of the TCR beta libraries employed iRepertoire HTBI primers in conjunction with Arm-PCR of CDR3 regions. One entry per CDR3 protein results from TCRdb running MiXCR on the multiplex PCR reads. Here the sample spans around 450,000 distinct CDR3 sequences, 15% being singletons. The data stem from a study of regulatory T cells in long-lasting Graves disease. About the study: Newly diagnosed Graves' patients had taken antithyroid drugs under 3 months.

The time point is: newly diagnosed GD, antithyroid drugs for less than 3 months. From PBMCs, RNA was extracted and then used to make the TCR library. Blood from the periphery, about 9.7 milliliters in all, was drawn into EDTA tubes. The same sample was also studied in work on T cells in Graves' hyperthyroidism and ophthalmopathy. This second study says: First-round RT-PCR of the TCR CDR3 relied on the HTBI primer set. Most clonotypes expanded in thyroid above 0.001 were likewise present in blood.

The J gene is TRBJ2-1, the V gene TRBV5-1, with a tentative D call TRBD1 (8 bases). This clonotype was obtained from a woman aged 30 to 39 with Graves disease. The source was peripheral blood mononuclear cells (PBMCs), collected at new diagnosis, from a patient treated with antithyroid drugs. The DNA for the CDR3 is TGTGCCAGCGGGACAGGCCTTGGGGCCTACAATGAGCAGTTCTTC. Residues: CASGTGLGAYNEQFF.